This paragraph covers one T cell receptor beta chain sequence. What it binds is not known. The data stem from a study of cytomegalovirus exposure and HLA in healthy donors. General study points: TRBV6-2, TRBV6-3 and other indistinguishable V segments were excluded.

Per the germline V gene, CDR1 is MNHEY and CDR2 is SMNVEV (reference sequence). This CDR3 contains 13 residues. Trimming at V came to 6 bases and at J to 3 bases, leaving 5 bases not matched to a gene. Both 60 Vbeta primers and 13 Jbeta primers went into the PCR. Using immunoSEQ multiplex PCR, the repertoire was profiled, and TCRdb retains in-frame clones only, with some absent. The sample gives 120,000 to 150,000 clones, 70% to 85% of which show up once; 2.5% is in the top ten. The chain couples TRBV27 to TRBJ2-7, with 7 bases matching TRBD1. The clonotype was recovered from a male donor in good health and CMV-seronegative. The sequenced sample consisted of PBMCs. In DNA, the CDR3 is TGTGCCAGCAGGCTGACAGGGTACTACGAGCAGTACTTC. Translating gives CASRLTGYYEQYF.